Below are 13 T cell receptor beta chains sequenced from a single sample in a study of identical twins. TCRdb redid the calling of the 5' RACE reads with MiXCR, one entry per CDR3 protein. The data hold 500,000 to 550,000 distinct CDR3 sequences, with about a fifth observed a single time. This sample also belongs to another study, concerning yellow fever vaccine responses in identical twins.

Sequencing was carried out using CD4+ T cells sorted from blood. The receptor set was obtained from a woman between 18 and 30 years old in good health.

The CDR3 DNA is TGTGCCAGCAGCTACAACAGTAATAGCAATCAGCCCCAGCATTTT. Amino acid sequence: CASSYNSNSNQPQHF. The gene calls are TRBV12-3 or TRBV12-4 and TRBJ1-5; no firm D call. The CDR3 has 15 residues. V was cut by 6 bases and J by 0 bases, with 12 bases left in between.

This clonotype was recorded many times. V gene TRBV24-1 combines with J gene TRBJ2-4, with 7 bases lining up with TRBD1. The germline CDR1 and CDR2 sequences are KGHDR and SFDVKD. This CDR3 contains 16 residues. V trimming: 3 bases; J trimming: 2 bases; junction bases outside the gene matches: 6. The CDR3 loop reads CATSDSQGQSKNIQYF. CDR3 nucleotides: TGTGCCACCAGTGATAGCCAGGGACAGTCCAAAAACATTCAGTACTTC.

V and J are TRBV28 and TRBJ2-2; no clear D gene. The germline CDR1 and CDR2 sequences are MDHEN and SYDVKM. The ends were cut back, 3 bases at V and 3 bases at J, with 8 bases in the middle. The CDR3 is made up of 14 amino acids. The chain's CDR3 is CASSFGSYTGELFF. In nucleotides, the CDR3 is TGTGCCAGCAGTTTTGGTAGTTACACCGGGGAGCTGTTTTTT. The variable domain in full, with the rest retrieved from reference TRBV28 and TRBJ2-2, is DVKVTQSSRYLVKRTGEKVFLECVQDMDHENMFWYRQDPGLGLRLIYFSYDVKMKEKGDIPEGYSVSREKKERFSLILESASTNQTSMYLCASSFGSYTGELFFGEGSRLTVL.

This clonotype was seen only a few times. The chain is built from TRBV6-1 and TRBJ2-1; 7 bases are a match to TRBD2. V was pared by 1 base and J by 4 bases, with 7 bases of the junction left unmatched. Germline lookup yields CDR1 MNHNS and CDR2 SASEGT. The CDR3 length is 16 residues. The CDR3 region is CASSEGRTRGYNEQFF. The CDR3 nucleotides are TGTGCCAGCAGTGAAGGGAGGACTAGAGGTTACAATGAGCAGTTCTTC.

This clonotype was counted at least ten times. The chain carries TRBV2 and TRBJ1-5; TRBD1 agrees at 7 bases. The germline V gene encodes CDR1 SNHLY and CDR2 FYNNEI. Germline trimming cut 2 bases from V and 6 bases from J; bases unmatched to any gene: 4. This CDR3 has 14 residues. The CDR3 reads CASSESGGPQPQHF. CDR3 nucleotide sequence: TGTGCCAGCAGTGAATCAGGGGGGCCTCAGCCCCAGCATTTT.

The chain couples TRBV7-6 to TRBJ2-3; weak D call: TRBD2 (5 bases). The CDR3 loop spans 14 amino acids. Germline V gene data show CDR1 as SGHVS and CDR2 as FNYEAQ. Trimming pared 6 bases from V and 0 bases from J, leaving 10 bases between. CDR3 coding DNA: TGTGCCAGCAGGGAGCGGACTAGCACAGATACGCAGTATTTT. Its protein is CASRERTSTDTQYF.

This chain uses TRBV29-1 with TRBJ2-1; D tentatively fits TRBD1 or TRBD2 (7 bases each). Looked up from germline, CDR1 is SQVTM and CDR2 is ANQGSEA. Trimming stripped 6 bases from V and 3 bases from J, with 18 bases between. The CDR3 is made up of 15 amino acids. The CDR3 spells CSVARGGGGYNEQFF. The CDR3 DNA follows: TGCAGCGTCGCCCGGGGAGGGGGCGGCTACAATGAGCAGTTCTTC.

In its sample, this clonotype was seen many times. This chain links TRBV27 with TRBJ1-4; no clear D. CDR3 length: 13 amino acids. From germline, CDR1 is MNHEY and CDR2 SMNVEV (reference sequence). V lost 5 bases and J 2 bases, leaving 6 bases between the germline ends. CDR3 sequence reads: CASSGRTNEKLFF. The CDR3 nucleotides read TGTGCCAGCAGTGGACGGACTAATGAAAAACTGTTTTTT.

The chain is built from TRBV10-2 and TRBJ1-2; TRBD1 matches 8 bases. Germline CDR1 WSHSY, CDR2 SAAADI. V was clipped by 4 bases and J by 8 bases; unmatched bases: 12. The CDR3 consists of 15 residues. For the CDR3, the DNA is TGCGCCAGCAGTGGCGTGCGGGACAGGTTGGGCGGCTACACCTTC. This translates into CASSGVRDRLGGYTF.

This clonotype was observed a few times. CDR3 DNA sequence: TGTGCCATCAGTGAGCGCGTTAACAATGCCTACGAGCAGTACTTC. Its protein product is CAISERVNNAYEQYF. V gene TRBV10-3 combines with J gene TRBJ2-7; D unclear. The CDR3 extends over 15 amino acids. In germline, CDR1 is ENHRY, CDR2 SYGVKD. Between the trimmed V and J ends, which lost 2 bases and 2 bases, there was a span of 13 bases.

The chain combines TRBV10-3 with TRBJ2-3; the match to TRBD2 covers 14 bases. This CDR3 comprises 18 residues. The junction had 6 bases not matched to a gene; V was cut back by 3 bases and J by 1 base. CDR1 and CDR2 (germline): ENHRY, SYGVKD. Here the CDR3 DNA reads TGTGCCATCAGTGAAGGACTAGCGGGAGGAACTCGCACAGATACGCAGTATTTT. It translates to CAISEGLAGGTRTDTQYF.

The rearrangement joins TRBV20-1 to TRBJ2-1; 11 nucleotides agree with TRBD2. V was pared by 6 bases and J by 4 bases, with 8 bases of the junction left unmatched. The CDR3 runs 15 residues. Germline loops: CDR1 DFQATT, CDR2 SNEGSKA (reference sequence). The CDR3 is CSAFPLAGEYNEQFF. The CDR3 DNA follows: TGCAGTGCCTTCCCACTAGCGGGGGAGTACAATGAGCAGTTCTTC.

This clonotype was counted a few times. The chain is built from TRBV5-1 and TRBJ2-1; D unresolved. The CDR3 is 12 residues long. The V gene's germline CDR1 is SGHRS and CDR2 YFSETQ. The V end lost 0 bases, the J end lost 12 bases, and 10 bases lay between the germline ends. The CDR3 sequence: CASSLAGSGQFF. CDR3 in DNA: TGCGCCAGCAGCTTGGCCGGGTCGGGGCAGTTCTTC.